The TCR beta chain under discussion was sequenced for a study of blood T cell repertoires in COVID-19. Whole-study context: From T cells, B-cell-depleted T cells, or PBMCs came the material, which was cDNA or gDNA.

Germline lookup yields CDR1 SEHNR and CDR2 FQNEAQ (reference sequence). The CDR3 sequence is 15 residues long. The V and J ends lost 1 base and 4 bases respectively, with 13 bases between them. Under the authors' procedure: Reference gene primer amplification gave nucleated cell count estimates. Sequencing used immunoSEQ multiplex PCR; TCRdb keeps in-frame clones, though not all of them. The D gene and trimming were derived from the DNA, and the V and J assignments and clone size from that table. The table includes 52,000 or so clones, approximately 82% detected once. This clonotype was sampled from a human donor in a cohort sampled during active COVID-19. V usage is TRBV7-9 and J usage is TRBJ2-5; D is perhaps TRBD1 (5 bases). Input material: peripheral blood. For the CDR3, the DNA is TGTGCCAGCAGCTTAGGTGTAGGGGTGGTAGAGACCCAGTACTTC. Encoded protein: CASSLGVGVVETQYF.